Listed below are T cell receptor beta chains from one sample, sequenced in a study of early T cells in non-severe SARS-CoV-2 infection. One entry per CDR3 protein, called by TCRdb with MiXCR from the 5' RACE reads. The sample consists of about 50,000 distinct CDR3 sequences, approximately 6% of them appearing once. Sequences were derived from whole blood, sampled at baseline. The receptors here all came from an adult who was a healthcare worker with PCR-confirmed SARS-CoV-2 infection or an uninfected control (not recorded which). The CDR3 runs from the conserved cysteine through the conserved F or W.

v_call: TRBV6-5
j_call: TRBJ1-5
cdr3_aa: CASSYTQGTQPQHF

v_call: TRBV20-1
j_call: TRBJ2-1
cdr3_aa: CSASGLAIHNEQFF

v_call: TRBV3-1
j_call: TRBJ2-7
cdr3_aa: CASSQERGVTREQYF

v_call: TRBV25-1
j_call: TRBJ2-5
cdr3_aa: CASSGDRGFAETQYF

v_call: TRBV4-2
j_call: TRBJ1-5
cdr3_aa: CASSQVWDIDSPQHF

v_call: TRBV12-3/TRBV12-4
j_call: TRBJ2-7
cdr3_aa: CASRRKDEQYF

v_call: TRBV19
j_call: TRBJ2-5
cdr3_aa: CASLERAGPQETQYF

v_call: TRBV6-1
j_call: TRBJ1-1
cdr3_aa: CASLLGEAFF

v_call: TRBV15
j_call: TRBJ2-2
cdr3_aa: CATSRGGTGELFF

v_call: TRBV28
j_call: TRBJ2-3
cdr3_aa: CASSLGNTDTQYF

v_call: TRBV12-3/TRBV12-4
j_call: TRBJ1-1
cdr3_aa: CASSLGGNTEAFF

v_call: TRBV29-1
j_call: TRBJ2-7
cdr3_aa: CSVEWGNEQYF

v_call: TRBV24-1
j_call: TRBJ2-1
cdr3_aa: CATSDSGEGSYNEQFF

v_call: TRBV5-1
j_call: TRBJ2-7
cdr3_aa: CASSWGQDLSEQYF

v_call: TRBV19
j_call: TRBJ2-1
cdr3_aa: CASSIGTSWGNEQFF

v_call: TRBV11-2
j_call: TRBJ2-1
cdr3_aa: CASSSSSGRYNEQFF

v_call: TRBV19
j_call: TRBJ2-7
cdr3_aa: CASSLERGLEQYF

v_call: TRBV20-1
j_call: TRBJ2-3
cdr3_aa: CSASRLAGDGDTQYF

v_call: TRBV10-2
j_call: TRBJ1-6
cdr3_aa: CASRLGGSGGPLHF

v_call: TRBV7-9
j_call: TRBJ1-2
cdr3_aa: CASSPDGPYGYTF

v_call: TRBV20-1
j_call: TRBJ2-7
cdr3_aa: CSADIAGANPYEQYF

v_call: TRBV3-1
j_call: TRBJ1-1
cdr3_aa: CASSHTRPGTEAFF

v_call: TRBV5-1
j_call: TRBJ2-1
cdr3_aa: CASSLSPGPSNEQFF

v_call: TRBV5-1
j_call: TRBJ2-3
cdr3_aa: CASTSADTQYF

v_call: TRBV5-1
j_call: TRBJ1-1
cdr3_aa: CASSLETGLVSEAFF

v_call: TRBV11-2
j_call: TRBJ1-6
cdr3_aa: CASSYDGGYNSPLHF

v_call: TRBV2
j_call: TRBJ2-7
cdr3_aa: CASEREGHEQYF

v_call: TRBV29-1
j_call: TRBJ2-7
cdr3_aa: CSVEAYSYEQYF

v_call: TRBV7-7
j_call: TRBJ2-1
cdr3_aa: CASSLAVTSAFSIRNEQFF

v_call: TRBV20-1
j_call: TRBJ1-5
cdr3_aa: CSARGRTGGRSNQPQHF

v_call: TRBV3-1
j_call: TRBJ2-1
cdr3_aa: CASSQDGAGGRSEQFF

v_call: TRBV4-1
j_call: TRBJ2-1
cdr3_aa: CASSQDVSGIRYNEQFF

v_call: TRBV21-1
j_call: TRBJ2-3
cdr3_aa: CAQRGTSTDTQYF

v_call: TRBV28
j_call: TRBJ2-3
cdr3_aa: CASSFDRGGDTQYF

v_call: TRBV6-1
j_call: TRBJ1-4
cdr3_aa: CASSSLRGNEKLFF

v_call: TRBV6-4
j_call: TRBJ2-1
cdr3_aa: CASSLTSGTVEQFF

v_call: TRBV5-6
j_call: TRBJ2-7
cdr3_aa: CASSLYGGTSTIEQYF

v_call: TRBV6-5
j_call: TRBJ2-7
cdr3_aa: CASSLGRGGGYEQYF

v_call: TRBV6-5
j_call: TRBJ2-1
cdr3_aa: CASSYRTSGNINEQFF

v_call: TRBV6-1
j_call: TRBJ1-5
cdr3_aa: CASSRGGIRQPQHF